This T cell receptor (beta chain) is from a study of T cell responses to AZD1222 COVID-19 vaccine. The CDR3 has 15 amino acids. Trimming cost V 6 bases and J 4 bases, with 18 bases left between them. Looked up from germline, CDR1 is SGHAT and CDR2 is FQDESV (reference sequence). TCRdb's table, derived via immunoSEQ multiplex PCR, lists solely in-frame clones and lacks some. The profile shows more than 85,000 clones, roughly 80% of them singletons. This clonotype originated in an adult in good health. The chain combines TRBV11-1 with TRBJ1-1; D is possibly TRBD1 (5 bases). Material: peripheral blood, obtained on day 0 of AZD1222 vaccination. The CDR3: CASRLYTGMGTEAFF. The CDR3 DNA follows: TGTGCCAGCAGACTATATACAGGAATGGGCACTGAAGCTTTCTTT.